A selection of T cell receptor beta chains follows, all from one sample in a study of T cells after yellow fever vaccination. Using its own MiXCR run on the 5' RACE reads, TCRdb lists one record per CDR3 protein. The sample includes about 96,000 distinct CDR3 sequences, about 8.8% of them seen just once. The sequences come from CD8+ T cells not binding an NS4B(214-222) dextramer, sorted from PBMCs, collected less than 18 days after the first yellow fever vaccination. These receptors all come from a man younger than 30 who received the YFV17D yellow fever vaccine. The CDR3 runs from the conserved cysteine through the conserved F or W. The D gene is left open where the match is weak. The listing skips clone size in some rows; elsewhere it reads once, few, many or a size class.

>TRBV6-1|.|.|TRBJ2-1
CASSGAEYNEQFF
TGTGCCAGCAGTGGGGCGGAGTACAATGAGCAGTTCTTC
>TRBV6-1|.|many|TRBJ2-5
CASSLGPQGQETQYF
TGTGCCAGCAGTCTCGGCCCCCAGGGCCAAGAGACCCAGTACTTC
>TRBV16|.|few|TRBJ2-2
CASSHPGGVTGELFF
TGTGCCAGCAGCCACCCCGGAGGGGTCACCGGGGAGCTGTTTTTT
>TRBV4-2|TRBD2|few|TRBJ2-1
CASSRAGDASYNEQFF
TGTGCCAGCAGCCGGGCGGGGGACGCCTCCTACAATGAGCAGTTCTTC
>TRBV24-1|TRBD1|few|TRBJ2-1
CATSDTGGREQFF
TGTGCCACCAGTGACACAGGGGGCAGGGAGCAGTTCTTC
>TRBV11-1|.|.|TRBJ2-1
CASSSGVFGGSSYNEQFF
TGTGCCAGCAGCTCAGGGGTATTCGGGGGGAGCTCCTACAATGAGCAGTTCTTC
>TRBV12-3/TRBV12-4|TRBD2|many|TRBJ2-1
CASSPSGGANEQFF
TGTGCCAGCAGTCCCAGCGGGGGGGCCAATGAGCAGTTCTTC
>TRBV12-3/TRBV12-4|.|.|TRBJ1-3
CASSRGPRNTIYF
TGTGCCAGCAGTCGGGGGCCCCGAAACACCATATATTTT
>TRBV4-3|.|few|TRBJ1-2
CASSQGERQSTYYGYTF
TGCGCCAGCAGCCAAGGCGAGAGACAGTCAACGTACTATGGCTACACCTTC
>TRBV4-2|.|.|TRBJ1-5
CASSQERHGRINQPQHF
TGTGCCAGCAGCCAAGAAAGGCATGGTCGGATCAATCAGCCCCAGCATTTT
>TRBV9|.|many|TRBJ1-1
CASSLRGNTEAFF
TGTGCCAGCAGCCTCCGGGGGAACACTGAAGCTTTCTTT
>TRBV7-9|.|.|TRBJ2-2
CASSNHWSQGTGELFF
TGTGCCAGCAGCAACCACTGGTCGCAGGGCACCGGGGAGCTGTTTTTT
>TRBV4-1|.|few|TRBJ1-2
CASSPFRPEGDGYTF
TGCGCCAGCAGCCCCTTTCGTCCCGAGGGAGATGGCTACACCTTC
>TRBV19|.|.|TRBJ2-1
CASSRGPQVNEQFF
TGTGCCAGTAGTCGGGGGCCCCAGGTAAATGAGCAGTTCTTC
>TRBV12-3/TRBV12-4|.|few|TRBJ2-5
CASSAGGVAAQETQYF
TGTGCCAGCAGCGCCGGCGGGGTTGCAGCCCAAGAGACCCAGTACTTC
>TRBV12-3/TRBV12-4|TRBD1|.|TRBJ1-5
CASSLKRQGQPQHF
TGTGCCAGCAGTTTGAAGCGACAGGGCCAGCCCCAGCATTTT
>TRBV4-3|.|.|TRBJ1-5
CASSQEDSGNQPQHF
TGCGCCAGCAGCCAAGAGGACAGTGGCAATCAGCCCCAGCATTTT
>TRBV2|TRBD2|.|TRBJ2-1
CASRKTSGGNNEQFF
TGTGCCAGCAGGAAAACTAGCGGGGGAAACAATGAGCAGTTCTTC
>TRBV7-6|.|few|TRBJ1-1
CASSLADPEMNTEAFF
TGTGCCAGCAGCTTAGCCGATCCTGAAATGAACACTGAAGCTTTCTTT
>TRBV6-5|.|.|TRBJ2-1
CASSYSTETPTLFF
TGTGCCAGCAGTTACTCGACTGAGACTCCCACTTTGTTCTTC
>TRBV4-1|.|.|TRBJ1-2
CASSQVRTVGYGYTF
TGCGCCAGCAGCCAAGTCAGGACGGTGGGATATGGCTACACCTTC
>TRBV7-9|.|.|TRBJ1-2
CASSQDPNSRENYGYTF
TGTGCCAGCAGCCAGGACCCCAACTCGAGGGAAAACTATGGCTACACCTTC
>TRBV4-3|.|few|TRBJ2-3
CASRWMVADTDTQYF
TGCGCCAGCAGATGGATGGTCGCGGACACAGATACGCAGTATTTT
>TRBV29-1|.|.|TRBJ1-1
CSVEVNTEAFF
TGCAGCGTTGAGGTGAACACTGAAGCTTTCTTT
>TRBV7-9|.|.|TRBJ1-1
CASSLTQGVNTEAFF
TGTGCCAGCAGCCTTACCCAAGGGGTGAACACTGAAGCTTTCTTT
>TRBV9|.|.|TRBJ2-3
CASSVAWTTSTDTQYF
TGTGCCAGCAGCGTCGCTTGGACTACTAGCACAGATACGCAGTATTTT
>TRBV9|TRBD1|many|TRBJ1-3
CASSPQGGGNTIYF
TGTGCCAGCAGCCCCCAGGGGGGGGGAAACACCATATATTTT